Listed below are T cell receptor beta chains from one sample, sequenced in a study of neurological immune-mediated disorders. One entry per CDR3 protein results from TCRdb running MiXCR on the 5' RACE reads. Found here are about 20,000 distinct CDR3 sequences, about 2.6% of them singletons; the top ten hold approximately 5%. The sample taken for sequencing was PBMCs. The receptors derive from a woman aged 18 to 35 with multiple sclerosis. CDR3s include the opening cysteine and the closing phenylalanine or tryptophan. A D gene is named only where the DNA matches it firmly. The size of a clone is reported for some rows only, either as once, few or many, or as a class for expanded clones.

D,J,size,V,CDR3,DNA
NA,TRBJ2-3,many,TRBV27,CASSLLTNTDTQYF,TGTGCCAGCAGTTTACTGACTAACACAGATACGCAGTATTTT
NA,TRBJ1-1,many,TRBV29-1,CSVEDAFF,TGCAGCGTTGAAGATGCTTTCTTT
NA,TRBJ1-2,NA,TRBV6-5,CASSQQPGNSDGYTF,TGTGCCAGCAGTCAGCAACCGGGAAATTCCGATGGCTACACCTTC
TRBD2,TRBJ2-1,medium-sized,TRBV10-3,CAISESMAGGTYNEQFF,TGTGCCATCAGTGAGTCTATGGCGGGAGGGACCTACAATGAGCAGTTCTTC
NA,TRBJ2-6,many,TRBV5-1,CASSLELSGANVLTF,TGCGCCAGCAGCTTGGAGCTCTCTGGGGCCAACGTCCTGACTTTC
NA,TRBJ1-6,many,TRBV10-3,CAISDRVQDNSPLHF,TGTGCCATCAGTGACAGGGTTCAGGATAATTCACCCCTCCACTTT
TRBD2,TRBJ2-2,many,TRBV6-6,CASSLAGGPTGELFF,TGTGCCAGCAGTTTAGCGGGGGGGCCCACCGGGGAGCTGTTTTTT
NA,TRBJ2-1,NA,TRBV7-8,CASLFTAGSYNEQFF,TGTGCCAGCCTCTTTACGGCGGGTTCCTACAATGAGCAGTTCTTC
TRBD1,TRBJ2-1,many,TRBV7-9,CASNQDRGGEQFF,TGTGCCAGCAACCAAGACAGGGGTGGTGAGCAGTTCTTC
NA,TRBJ1-1,many,TRBV9,CASSVGSGLGTEAFF,TGTGCCAGCAGCGTAGGTTCGGGGCTGGGGACTGAAGCTTTCTTT
NA,TRBJ2-1,many,TRBV5-1,CASSLEIGTYNEQFF,TGCGCCAGCAGCTTGGAAATAGGGACCTACAATGAGCAGTTCTTC
NA,TRBJ1-2,many,TRBV12-3/TRBV12-4,CASSLGGQYGYTF,TGTGCCAGCAGTTTAGGGGGACAATATGGCTACACCTTC
NA,TRBJ2-1,NA,TRBV18,CASSPSDRGGANNEQFF,TGTGCCAGCTCACCAAGTGACAGGGGAGGGGCTAATAATGAGCAGTTCTTC
TRBD1,TRBJ1-1,many,TRBV27,CASRRGQMNTEAFF,TGTGCCAGCAGACGGGGACAGATGAACACTGAAGCTTTCTTT
NA,TRBJ2-2,NA,TRBV7-6,CASSLTGRVTGELFF,TGTGCCAGCAGCTTAACAGGGCGGGTCACCGGGGAGCTGTTTTTT
TRBD2,TRBJ2-3,many,TRBV9,CASSVTSATDTQYF,TGTGCCAGCAGCGTGACTAGCGCCACAGATACGCAGTATTTT
NA,TRBJ2-5,many,TRBV28,CASSLGAPGETQYF,TGTGCCAGCAGTTTGGGGGCACCGGGGGAGACCCAGTACTTC
NA,TRBJ1-1,many,TRBV7-2,CASSYQPLNTEAFF,TGTGCCAGCAGCTATCAGCCACTGAACACTGAAGCTTTCTTT
NA,TRBJ2-1,NA,TRBV5-1,CASALNDYNEQFF,TGCGCCTCAGCGCTAAACGATTACAATGAGCAGTTCTTC
NA,TRBJ2-5,many,TRBV2,CASSEAVYAETQYF,TGTGCCAGCAGTGAAGCGGTCTACGCAGAGACCCAGTACTTC
NA,TRBJ2-7,many,TRBV7-6,CASSPGREQYF,TGTGCCAGCAGCCCAGGGAGGGAGCAGTACTTC
TRBD1,TRBJ1-5,many,TRBV28,CASGTVDGNQPQNF,TGTGCCAGCGGGACAGTGGATGGCAATCAGCCCCAGAATTTT
NA,TRBJ2-3,many,TRBV7-2,CASSLEVLATADTQYF,TGTGCCAGCAGCTTAGAGGTACTAGCTACCGCAGATACGCAGTATTTT
NA,TRBJ2-1,medium-sized,TRBV7-6,CASSPTYNEQFF,TGTGCCAGCAGCCCCACATACAATGAGCAGTTCTTC
NA,TRBJ2-7,many,TRBV20-1,CSARRGDGEQYF,TGCAGTGCTAGGAGAGGGGATGGCGAGCAGTACTTC
TRBD2,TRBJ2-1,many,TRBV20-1,CSARDPSGRGYNEQFF,TGCAGTGCTAGAGACCCTAGCGGGAGGGGGTACAATGAGCAGTTCTTC
NA,TRBJ1-5,many,TRBV20-1,CSARLRFQRGSNQPQHF,TGCAGTGCTAGGCTCCGATTTCAACGGGGTAGCAATCAGCCCCAGCATTTT
TRBD1,TRBJ2-2,many,TRBV28,CASSFTGTGGALGKPGELFF,TGTGCCAGCAGTTTCACCGGGACAGGGGGCGCCTTGGGTAAACCCGGGGAGCTGTTTTTT
TRBD1,TRBJ2-1,many,TRBV6-1,CASRSKTGVRYNEQFF,TGTGCCAGCAGGTCGAAGACAGGGGTACGGTACAATGAGCAGTTCTTC
NA,TRBJ2-5,medium-sized,TRBV4-2,CASSQDFGEGGETQYF,TGTGCCAGCAGCCAAGATTTCGGGGAAGGGGGTGAGACCCAGTACTTC
NA,TRBJ2-3,many,TRBV7-2,CASSLAGADTQYF,TGTGCCAGCAGCTTAGCGGGGGCAGATACGCAGTATTTT
NA,TRBJ1-1,many,TRBV7-8,CASSLVRASNTEAFF,TGTGCCAGCAGCTTAGTTAGGGCCTCGAACACTGAAGCTTTCTTT
NA,TRBJ2-2,many,TRBV3-1,CASSRGTPGELFF,TGTGCCAGCAGCCGCGGGACACCCGGGGAGCTGTTTTTT
NA,TRBJ1-2,NA,TRBV20-1,CSARHRKIEGYTF,TGCAGTGCTAGGCATAGAAAGATCGAGGGCTACACCTTC
TRBD2,TRBJ2-5,many,TRBV5-6,CASSLLAGSDGQYF,TGTGCCAGCAGCTTACTAGCGGGTAGCGACGGCCAGTACTTC
TRBD2,TRBJ2-1,many,TRBV20-1,CSARPLAGGPPEQFF,TGCAGTGCTAGACCCCTTGCGGGGGGGCCCCCTGAGCAGTTCTTC
TRBD1,TRBJ1-4,many,TRBV20-1,CSARYRGTNEKLFF,TGCAGTGCTAGATACAGGGGAACTAATGAAAAACTGTTTTTT
NA,TRBJ2-2,medium-sized,TRBV14,CASSQDDWRSVTGELFF,TGTGCCAGCAGCCAAGATGATTGGCGCAGCGTCACCGGGGAGCTGTTTTTT
NA,TRBJ1-6,many,TRBV6-6,CASSYPGQPNSPLNF,TGTGCCAGCAGTTACCCCGGACAGCCAAATTCACCCCTCAACTTT
NA,TRBJ1-1,many,TRBV7-2,CASSLSSGIRVLDTEAFF,TGTGCCAGCAGCTTAAGTTCAGGGATTCGGGTTTTGGACACTGAAGCTTTCTTT
NA,TRBJ1-1,many,TRBV3-1,CASSLRGGAEAFF,TGTGCCAGCAGCCTAAGAGGGGGGGCTGAAGCTTTCTTT
TRBD1,TRBJ1-5,many,TRBV5-1,CASSPGTGSQPQHF,TGCGCCAGCAGCCCAGGGACAGGATCCCAGCCCCAGCATTTT
NA,TRBJ2-3,many,TRBV12-3/TRBV12-4,CASSLGRTDTQYF,TGTGCCAGCAGTTTAGGACGTACGGATACGCAGTATTTT
TRBD2,TRBJ2-1,many,TRBV2,CASSATSGSNEQFF,TGTGCCAGCAGTGCGACTAGCGGAAGCAATGAGCAGTTCTTC
NA,TRBJ2-5,many,TRBV20-1,CSASEQQETQYF,TGCAGTGCTAGTGAACAGCAAGAGACCCAGTACTTC
NA,TRBJ1-4,many,TRBV7-9,CASSLVDVGVPNEKLFF,TGTGCCAGCAGCCTCGTCGACGTGGGTGTTCCTAATGAAAAACTGTTTTTT
NA,TRBJ2-1,many,TRBV5-1,CASSGSTGGHEQFF,TGCGCCAGCAGCGGATCGACCGGGGGTCATGAGCAGTTCTTC
TRBD2,TRBJ2-3,many,TRBV7-8,CASSLPLAGGTDTQYF,TGTGCCAGCAGCTTGCCTCTAGCGGGGGGCACAGATACGCAGTATTTT
NA,TRBJ1-5,many,TRBV10-3,CAISVSSDQPQHF,TGTGCCATCAGTGTTAGTAGCGATCAGCCCCAGCATTTT
TRBD2,TRBJ2-1,many,TRBV27,CASSSLAGGPHEQFF,TGTGCCAGCAGTTCCCTAGCGGGAGGGCCGCATGAGCAGTTCTTC
NA,TRBJ2-2,many,TRBV3-1,CASRGFFQGWYDTGELFF,TGTGCCAGCCGGGGATTTTTCCAGGGGTGGTATGACACCGGGGAGCTGTTTTTT
NA,TRBJ2-7,few,TRBV28,CASREGSYEQYF,TGTGCCAGCAGAGAAGGGTCCTACGAGCAGTACTTC
NA,TRBJ2-3,many,TRBV19,CAISDGTSTDTQYF,TGTGCCATTTCGGACGGAACTAGCACAGATACGCAGTATTTT
NA,TRBJ2-1,many,TRBV15,CATSRYRLGNEQFF,TGTGCCACCAGCAGATACAGGCTTGGCAATGAGCAGTTCTTC
NA,TRBJ2-7,many,TRBV7-8,CASSRTDTYEQYF,TGTGCCAGCAGTCGGACAGATACCTACGAGCAGTACTTC
NA,TRBJ2-1,many,TRBV5-1,CATQLDDNEQFF,TGCGCCACCCAGCTTGATGACAATGAGCAGTTCTTC
TRBD2,TRBJ2-5,many,TRBV7-2,CASSLTLISGGPAIQETQYF,TGTGCCAGCAGCTTAACCCTCATTAGCGGGGGGCCCGCGATACAAGAGACCCAGTACTTC